The 6 T cell receptor beta chains presented below share a single source sample, sequenced in a study of CD8 T cells in ankylosing spondylitis. Each CDR3 protein is one row after TCRdb ran MiXCR on the 5' RACE reads. The data show under 250,000 distinct CDR3 sequences, 30% to 35% seen once. Sequenced material: blood, either unsorted or a sorted T cell fraction (not recorded which). These TCRs come from a male donor with ankylosing spondylitis or in good health (not recorded which).

A few counts support this clonotype. V is TRBV7-3 and J is TRBJ2-7; 8 positions agree with TRBD2. Germline trimming cut 2 bases from V and 4 bases from J; bases unmatched to any gene: 7. The germline gives CDR1 SGHTA, CDR2 FQGTGA. This CDR3 region has 15 residues. The CDR3 reads CASSLFPSGPYEQYF. DNA of the CDR3: TGTGCCAGCAGCTTATTCCCTAGCGGGCCATACGAGCAGTACTTC.

This clonotype has just a few counts. The chain uses TRBV20-1 and TRBJ2-7, with a possible D match to TRBD2 (6 bases). Germline CDR1 reads DFQATT; CDR2 reads SNEGSKA (reference sequence). V was shortened by 5 bases and J by 2 bases, with 16 bases between the two germline ends. This CDR3 spans 14 amino acids. The CDR3 sequence: CSAFRDGGAYEQYF. The CDR3 DNA reads TGCAGTGCTTTCCGGGACGGAGGGGCCTACGAGCAGTACTTC.

This clonotype was counted between two and nine times. The J gene is TRBJ2-7, the V gene TRBV10-1; 8 bases agree with TRBD1. Unmatched junction bases numbered 6, after V lost 3 bases and J lost 5 bases. The CDR3 runs to 14 residues. The germline V gene encodes CDR1 WNHNN and CDR2 SYGVQD (reference sequence). The CDR3 spells CASSDDRGSNEQYF. The CDR3 nucleotides are TGCGCCAGCAGTGACGACAGGGGTAGCAACGAGCAGTACTTC.

The chain employs TRBV6-1 and TRBJ1-3; the match to TRBD1 covers 7 bases. The germline V gene has CDR1 MNHNS and CDR2 SASEGT. Trimming took 6 bases from V and 5 from J; bases not matched to a gene: 10. This CDR3 has 15 amino acids. Written as DNA, the CDR3 is TGTGCCAGCAGGCCTGTCGGGACAGTGAGAAACACCATATATTTT. Encoded protein: CASRPVGTVRNTIYF.

As DNA, the CDR3 is TGTGCCAGCAGTTTTGGTGGCGCAGCCTACGAGCAGTACTTC. Translated, it gives CASSFGGAAYEQYF. This chain joins TRBV12-3 or TRBV12-4 and TRBJ2-7; no clear D gene. V dropped 3 bases and J dropped 2 bases, with 11 bases sitting between them. There are 14 residues in the CDR3.

The rearrangement joins TRBV25-1 to TRBJ1-2; TRBD1 matches 9 bases. With V trimmed by 3 bases and J by 8 bases, 7 bases remained unmatched. The CDR3 runs to 14 residues. Germline assignment: CDR1 MGHDK and CDR2 SYGVNS. The CDR3 DNA sequence: TGTGCCAGCAGTGATTGGACAGGGGAGGACGGCTACACCTTC. Its translation is CASSDWTGEDGYTF.